These 8 T cell receptor beta chains share one sample of origin, sequenced in a study of shared T cell receptors in the human thymus. Here immunoSEQ multiplex PCR was the method, and the copy in TCRdb shows in-frame clones only, minus some. The table includes about 660,000 clones, around 87% detected once. These same records also appear under a second study, on human thymus T cells.

Source material: thymocytes. The receptors were sampled from a boy less than two years old with a congenital heart defect.

Worth noting for this clone: The same CDR3 also results from other DNA sequences found in this sample. V is TRBV27 and J is TRBJ2-5; no clear D gene. The CDR3 runs to 11 residues. Germline V gives CDR1 MNHEY, CDR2 SMNVEV (reference sequence). V was shortened by 6 bases and J by 5 bases, with 7 bases between the two germline ends. The CDR3 DNA reads as TGTGCCAGCAGAACCAGGGAGACCCAGTACTTC. This gives the protein CASRTRETQYF.

CDR3 sequence reads: CASSLAANTGELFF. In DNA form, the CDR3 reads TGTGCCAGCAGTTTAGCGGCGAACACCGGGGAGCTGTTTTTT. This chain uses TRBV27 with TRBJ2-2; D not certain. Looked up from germline, CDR1 is MNHEY and CDR2 is SMNVEV (reference sequence). The length of the CDR3 is 14 residues. V was clipped by 2 bases and J by 0 bases, with 4 bases between them.

This chain links TRBV6-6 with TRBJ1-5; no clear D gene. The length of the CDR3 is 14 residues. Trimming removed 6 bases at V and 1 base at J, with 10 bases between. The germline CDR1 and CDR2 sequences are MNHNY and SVGAGI (reference sequence). CDR3 residues: CASSHFESNQPQHF. The DNA for the CDR3 is TGTGCCAGCAGCCACTTCGAGAGCAATCAGCCCCAGCATTTT.

The V and J genes are TRBV28 and TRBJ1-1; D call uncertain. V lost 5 bases and J 9 bases, leaving 19 bases between the germline ends. The CDR3 is 14 residues long. Germline V gene lookup returns CDR1 MDHEN and CDR2 SYDVKM. CDR3 in DNA: TGTGCCAGCAGTCCTCATGACACCCGGCATCAAGCTTTCTTT. Its translation is CASSPHDTRHQAFF.

J is TRBJ2-5 and V is TRBV5-1; no firm D call. The DNA end is more similar to TRBJ2-7, so the J call may be wrong. Germline lookup yields CDR1 SGHRS and CDR2 YFSETQ. The length of the CDR3 is 14 residues. CDR3 sequence reads: CASSLVAPSYEQYF. DNA for the CDR3: TGCGCCAGCAGCTTGGTTGCGCCCTCCTACGAGCAGTACTTC.

The rearrangement links TRBV2 to TRBJ2-3; 13 bases fit TRBD2. After removal of 1 base from V and 0 bases from J, the junction contained 4 bases not matched to a gene. The CDR3 extends over 18 amino acids. CDR1 is SNHLY, CDR2 FYNNEI, per germline. The CDR3 DNA reads TGTGCCAGCAGTGAAGGGACTAGCGGGGGAGCTAGCACAGATACGCAGTATTTT. Residues: CASSEGTSGGASTDTQYF.

This clone has more than one count but fewer than ten. The CDR3 protein is CASSIDSRLAGYNEQFF. Here the CDR3 DNA reads TGTGCCAGTAGTATAGATTCTCGGCTAGCGGGTTACAATGAGCAGTTCTTC. J is TRBJ2-1 and V is TRBV19, with 8 positions matching TRBD2. Germline trimming cut 0 bases from V and 4 bases from J; bases unmatched to any gene: 8. The CDR3 has 17 residues. Germline CDR1 reads LNHDA; CDR2 reads SQIVND (reference sequence).

This chain uses TRBV6-1 with TRBJ2-3; 15 bases are shared with TRBD2. J lost 8 bases, V lost 2 bases, and 8 bases had no gene match. Germline V gives CDR1 MNHNS, CDR2 SASEGT. The CDR3 is made up of 17 amino acids. DNA of the CDR3: TGTGCCAGCAGTGAATTGGGACTAGCGGGGGGCCCCAGTACGCAGTATTTT. Translating gives CASSELGLAGGPSTQYF.